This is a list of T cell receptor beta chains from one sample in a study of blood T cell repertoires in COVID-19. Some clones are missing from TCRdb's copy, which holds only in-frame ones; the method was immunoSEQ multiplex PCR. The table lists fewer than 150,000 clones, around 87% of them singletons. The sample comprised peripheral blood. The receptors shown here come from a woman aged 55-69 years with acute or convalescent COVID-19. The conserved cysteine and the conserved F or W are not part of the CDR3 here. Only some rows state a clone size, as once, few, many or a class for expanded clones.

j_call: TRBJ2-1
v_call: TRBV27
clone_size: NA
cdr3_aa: ASSTGTSGNNEQF

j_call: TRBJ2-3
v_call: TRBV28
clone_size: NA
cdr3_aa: ASRLAEVGTDTQY

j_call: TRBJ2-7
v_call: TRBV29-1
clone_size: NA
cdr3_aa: SAQGQIYEQY

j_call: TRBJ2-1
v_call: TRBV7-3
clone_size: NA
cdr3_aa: ASSIGLYNEQF

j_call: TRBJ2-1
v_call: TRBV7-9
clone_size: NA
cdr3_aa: ASSLDGTYNEQF

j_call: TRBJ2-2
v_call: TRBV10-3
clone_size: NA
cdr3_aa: AISESGLWDSGELF

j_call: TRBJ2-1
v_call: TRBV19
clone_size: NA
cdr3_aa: ASSQSSGSGGGNNEQF

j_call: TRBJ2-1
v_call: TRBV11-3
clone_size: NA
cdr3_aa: ASSPSARAGEQF

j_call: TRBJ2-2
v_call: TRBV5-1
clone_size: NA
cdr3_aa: ASSLGPAGSGSANTGELF

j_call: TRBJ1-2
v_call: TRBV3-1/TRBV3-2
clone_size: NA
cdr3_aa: ASSQVTGNYGYT

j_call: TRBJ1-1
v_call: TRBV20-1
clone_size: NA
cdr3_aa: SARGGTEAF

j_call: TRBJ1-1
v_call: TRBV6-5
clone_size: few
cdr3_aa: ASSRGGRQHTEAF

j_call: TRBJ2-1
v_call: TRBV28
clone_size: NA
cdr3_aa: ASSLPVYNEQF

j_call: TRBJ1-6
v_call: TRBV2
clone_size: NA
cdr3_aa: ASIWGQYSPLH

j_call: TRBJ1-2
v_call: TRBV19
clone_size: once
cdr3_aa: ASSIPRQGNYGYT

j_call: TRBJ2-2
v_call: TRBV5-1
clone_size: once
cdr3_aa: ASSLDSSTGELF

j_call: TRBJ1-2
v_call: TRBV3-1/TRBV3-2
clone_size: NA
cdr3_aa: ASSRRNYGYT

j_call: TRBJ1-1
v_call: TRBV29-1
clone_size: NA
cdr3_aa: SVARGSAATEAF

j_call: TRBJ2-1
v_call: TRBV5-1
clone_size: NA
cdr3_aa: ASRTNRGEQF

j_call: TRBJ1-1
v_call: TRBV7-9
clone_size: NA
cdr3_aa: ASTRLTITEAF

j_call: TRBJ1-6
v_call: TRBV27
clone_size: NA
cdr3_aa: ASASQKTRAYNSPLH

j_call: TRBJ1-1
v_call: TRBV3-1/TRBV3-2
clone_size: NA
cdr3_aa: ASSQDRGLGGAF

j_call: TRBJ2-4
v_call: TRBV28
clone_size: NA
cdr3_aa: ASSPNGWAKNIQY

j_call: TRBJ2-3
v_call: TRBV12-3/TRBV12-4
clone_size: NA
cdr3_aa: ASSLWADTQY

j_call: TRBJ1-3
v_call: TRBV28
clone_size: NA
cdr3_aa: ATHTGLSSGNTIY

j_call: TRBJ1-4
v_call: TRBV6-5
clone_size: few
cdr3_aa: ASVRSTNEKLF

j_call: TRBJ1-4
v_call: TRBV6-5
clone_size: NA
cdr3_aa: ASSYTKTARGEKLF

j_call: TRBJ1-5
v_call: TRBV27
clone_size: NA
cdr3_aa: ASSLGQGGSNQPQH

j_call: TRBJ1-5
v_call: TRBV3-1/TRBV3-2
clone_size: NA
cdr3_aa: ASSQDLNQPQH

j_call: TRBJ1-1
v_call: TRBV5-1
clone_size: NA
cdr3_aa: ASSLGAWGENTEAF

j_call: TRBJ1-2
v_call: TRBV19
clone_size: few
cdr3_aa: ASRDRGRVDGYT

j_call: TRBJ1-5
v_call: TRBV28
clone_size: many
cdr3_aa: ASSQEGSRNQPQH

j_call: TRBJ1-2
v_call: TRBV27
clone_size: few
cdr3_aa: ASSPDGNYGYT

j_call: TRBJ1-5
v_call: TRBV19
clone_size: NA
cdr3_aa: ASSPPTGYQPQH

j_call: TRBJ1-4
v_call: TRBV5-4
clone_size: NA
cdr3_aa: ASSFRQGAEEKLF

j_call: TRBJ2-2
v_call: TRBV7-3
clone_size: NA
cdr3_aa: ASSLTTSTGSTGELF

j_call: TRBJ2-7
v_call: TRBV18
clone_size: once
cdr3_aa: ASSTGTGNNEQY

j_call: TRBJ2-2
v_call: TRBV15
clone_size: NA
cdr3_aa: ATSRDLVRLAGGGELF

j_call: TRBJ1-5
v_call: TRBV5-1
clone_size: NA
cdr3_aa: ASSLAGGAHQPQH

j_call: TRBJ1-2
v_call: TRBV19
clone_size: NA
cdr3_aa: ASKSPDRAFGYT

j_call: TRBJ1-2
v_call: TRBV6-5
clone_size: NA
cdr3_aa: ASRGQVGYT

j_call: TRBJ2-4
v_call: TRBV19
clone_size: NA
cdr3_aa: ASSARTGRAKNIQY

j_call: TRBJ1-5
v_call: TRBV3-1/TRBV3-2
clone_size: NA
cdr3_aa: ASSREVVRQPQH